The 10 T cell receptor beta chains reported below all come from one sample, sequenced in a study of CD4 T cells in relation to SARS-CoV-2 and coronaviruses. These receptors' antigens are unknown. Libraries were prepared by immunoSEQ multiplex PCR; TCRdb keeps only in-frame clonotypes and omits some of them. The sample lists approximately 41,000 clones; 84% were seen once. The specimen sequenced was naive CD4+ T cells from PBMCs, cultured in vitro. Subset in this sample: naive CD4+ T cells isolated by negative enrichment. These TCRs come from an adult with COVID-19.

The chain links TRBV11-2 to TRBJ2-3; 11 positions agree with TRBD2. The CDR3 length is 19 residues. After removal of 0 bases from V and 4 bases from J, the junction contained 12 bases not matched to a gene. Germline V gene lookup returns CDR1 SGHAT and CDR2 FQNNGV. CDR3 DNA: TGTGCCAGCAGCTTAGACCCAATAGGGCTAGCGGGAGGACCAGATACGCAGTATTTT. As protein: CASSLDPIGLAGGPDTQYF.

CDR3 sequence: CASSPGDIGSNEQFF. Written as DNA, the CDR3 is TGTGCCAGCAGCCCTGGAGACATAGGCTCCAATGAGCAGTTCTTC. The chain joins TRBV11-2 to TRBJ2-1; D not resolved. Looked up from germline, CDR1 is SGHAT and CDR2 is FQNNGV. V was shortened by 5 bases and J by 6 bases, with 17 bases between the two germline ends. The CDR3 sequence is 15 residues long.

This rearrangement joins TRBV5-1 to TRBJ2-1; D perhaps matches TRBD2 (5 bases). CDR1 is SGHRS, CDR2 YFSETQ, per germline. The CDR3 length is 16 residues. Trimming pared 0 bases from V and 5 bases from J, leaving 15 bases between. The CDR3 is CASSLAVGVPNNEQFF. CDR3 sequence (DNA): TGCGCCAGCAGCTTGGCCGTGGGAGTCCCCAACAATGAGCAGTTCTTC.

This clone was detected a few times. The CDR3 loop is CAWSVGGSDTGELFF. The CDR3 nucleotides are TGTGCCTGGAGTGTTGGGGGGTCGGACACCGGGGAGCTGTTTTTT. The chain carries TRBV30 and TRBJ2-2; a possible D gene is TRBD2 (6 bases). The V end was cut by 0 bases, the J end by 3 bases, with 11 bases between. Germline V gene data show CDR1 as GTSNPN and CDR2 as SVGIG (reference sequence). The CDR3 is 15 residues long.

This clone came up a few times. Written as DNA, the CDR3 is TGTGCCAGCAGCCAAGCAGAGGCGCAGTACTTC. It is translated as CASSQAEAQYF. This chain links TRBV3-1 (or the pseudogene TRBV3-2) with TRBJ2-7; no reliable D call. Germline V gene lookup returns CDR1 LGHDT and CDR2 YNNKEL (reference sequence). This CDR3 has 11 residues. V lost 1 base to trimming and J lost 9 bases, with 7 bases between them.

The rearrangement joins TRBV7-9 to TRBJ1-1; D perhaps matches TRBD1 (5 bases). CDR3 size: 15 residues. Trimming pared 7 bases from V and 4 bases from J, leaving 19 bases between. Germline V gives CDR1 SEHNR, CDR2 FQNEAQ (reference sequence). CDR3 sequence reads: CASTPLRGGVTEAFF. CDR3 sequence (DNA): TGTGCCAGCACCCCTCTTCGGGGGGGGGTCACTGAAGCTTTCTTT. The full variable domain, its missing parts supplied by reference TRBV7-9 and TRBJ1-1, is DTGVSQNPRHKITKRGQNVTFRCDPISEHNRLYWYRQTLGQGPEFLTYFQNEAQLEKSRLLSDRFSAERPKGSFSTLEIQRTEQGDSAMYLCASTPLRGGVTEAFFGQGTRLTVV.

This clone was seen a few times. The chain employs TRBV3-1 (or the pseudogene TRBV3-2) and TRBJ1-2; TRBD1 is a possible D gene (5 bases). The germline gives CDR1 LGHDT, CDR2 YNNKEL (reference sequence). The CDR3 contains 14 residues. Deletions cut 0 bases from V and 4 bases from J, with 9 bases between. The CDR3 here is CASSQDAGTYGYTF. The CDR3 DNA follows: TGTGCCAGCAGCCAAGACGCGGGGACCTATGGCTACACCTTC.

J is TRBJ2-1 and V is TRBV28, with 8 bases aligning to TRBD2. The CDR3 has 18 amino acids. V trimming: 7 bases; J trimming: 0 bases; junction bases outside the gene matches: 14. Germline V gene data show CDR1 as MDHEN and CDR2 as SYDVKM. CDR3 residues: CASKKNRGGGSSYNEQFF. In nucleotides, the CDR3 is TGTGCCAGCAAAAAGAACCGGGGGGGCGGGAGCTCCTACAATGAGCAGTTCTTC.

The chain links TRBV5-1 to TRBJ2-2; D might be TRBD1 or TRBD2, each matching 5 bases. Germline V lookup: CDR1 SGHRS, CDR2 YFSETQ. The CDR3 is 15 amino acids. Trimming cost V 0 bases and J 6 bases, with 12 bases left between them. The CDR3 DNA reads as TGCGCCAGCAGCTTGGTAGGGGAGACGGCCGGGGAGCTGTTTTTT. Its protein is CASSLVGETAGELFF.

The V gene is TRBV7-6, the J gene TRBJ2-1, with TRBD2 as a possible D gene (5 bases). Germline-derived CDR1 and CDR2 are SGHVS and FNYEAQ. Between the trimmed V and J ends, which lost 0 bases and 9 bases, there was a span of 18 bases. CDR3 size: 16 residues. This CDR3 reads CASSLAPGGEWGEQFF. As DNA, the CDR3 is TGTGCCAGCAGCTTAGCCCCTGGAGGTGAATGGGGTGAGCAGTTCTTC.